These 30 T cell receptor beta chains share one sample of origin, sequenced in a study of cytomegalovirus exposure and HLA in healthy donors (dated by TCRdb to the late 2010s). Library construction relied on the immunoSEQ multiplex PCR assay. A mixture of 60 forward primers for TCR Vbeta segments and 13 reverse primers for TCR Jbeta segments was used in the multiplex PCR. The table comes from immuneACCESS by way of TCRdb, which keeps in-frame sequences with V and J called. Part of the clones is missing from these tables; in studies checked, under half for an unresolved V gene and the rest for unknown reasons. Present in this sample are approximately 140,000 clones, roughly 79% of which were seen just once. The ten biggest clones cover about 1.8% of the sample. Sequenced material: PBMCs. Receptors were obtained from a woman between 45 and 60 years old in good health and CMV-seronegative.

V usage is TRBV5-1 and J usage is TRBJ1-3; 7 bases fit TRBD1. V lost 3 bases, J lost 3 bases, and 9 bases stayed unmatched. This CDR3 is built from 16 residues. Germline CDR1 SGHRS, CDR2 YFSETQ. CDR3 sequence: CASSSGQAGIGNTIYF. The CDR3 nucleotides are TGCGCCAGCAGCTCTGGACAGGCGGGTATTGGAAACACCATATATTTT.

The table lists this clone with a count of one. The V and J genes are TRBV9 and TRBJ2-7; TRBD1 might be the D (6 bases). The V gene lost 5 bases and the J gene lost 2 bases, with 17 bases spanning the gap. CDR1 SGDLS and CDR2 YYNGEE come from the germline V gene. The CDR3 consists of 15 residues. CDR3 sequence: CASSRTGTPTYEQYF. The CDR3 DNA reads as TGTGCCAGCAGTCGAACCGGGACACCCACCTACGAGCAGTACTTC.

CDR3 amino acids: CASSHLAGGQETQYF. CDR3 DNA sequence: TGTGCCAGCAGCCACCTAGCGGGAGGGCAAGAGACCCAGTACTTC. The rearrangement joins TRBV7-2 to TRBJ2-5, with TRBD2 matching over 12 bases. Germline lookup yields CDR1 SGHTA and CDR2 FQGNSA. J was trimmed by 2 bases and V by 5 bases; bases with no gene match: 3. The CDR3 has 15 residues.

The rearrangement joins TRBV28 to TRBJ2-5; a weak D match, TRBD2 (6 bases). Germline CDR1 reads MDHEN; CDR2 reads SYDVKM. Deletions cut 3 bases from V and 5 bases from J, with 16 bases between. This CDR3 has 15 residues. CDR3 coding DNA: TGTGCCAGCAGTTTGGGCAGGAGGGCCTGGGAGACCCAGTACTTC. As protein: CASSLGRRAWETQYF.

This rearrangement joins TRBV6-5 to TRBJ2-2; the D is unclear. The CDR3 is 15 residues long. The ends were cut back, 6 bases at V and 1 base at J, with 12 bases in the middle. Per germline, CDR1 MNHEY and CDR2 SVGAGI. The DNA for the CDR3 is TGTGCCAGCAGCCACGACAACTTGAACACCGGGGAGCTGTTTTTT. Protein product: CASSHDNLNTGELFF.

The chain has TRBV27 and TRBJ2-5, with D perhaps TRBD2 (6 bases). The CDR3 spans 13 residues. V gave up 5 bases and J gave up 3 bases, with 10 bases separating them. Per germline, CDR1 MNHEY and CDR2 SMNVEV (reference sequence). CDR3 bases: TGTGCCAGCAGTGGCGGGAACGAAGAGACCCAGTACTTC. Translation gives CASSGGNEETQYF.

The chain is built from TRBV4-1 and TRBJ2-7, with 10 positions matching TRBD2. CDR1 is MGHRA, CDR2 YSYEKL, per germline. V lost 2 bases and J lost 7; bases outside the gene matches: 8. This CDR3 is built from 15 residues. This CDR3 reads CASSQRTSGIQEQYV. The CDR3, as DNA: TGCGCCAGCAGCCAACGAACTAGCGGGATCCAGGAGCAGTACGTC.

CDR3 in DNA: TGTGCCAGTAGCCCAGGACAGCAACGGGCCTATTCGGGGGCCAACGTCCTGACTTTC. This sequence encodes CASSPGQQRAYSGANVLTF. This chain connects TRBV19 to TRBJ2-6, with a tentative D call TRBD1 (6 bases). The CDR3 is 19 residues long. The V end lost 6 bases, the J end lost 4 bases, and 25 bases lay between the germline ends. Germline V gene lookup returns CDR1 LNHDA and CDR2 SQIVND (reference sequence).

The chain carries TRBV6-5 and TRBJ1-2, with 9 bases aligning to TRBD1. This CDR3 comprises 15 residues. Germline lookup yields CDR1 MNHEY and CDR2 SVGAGI. V shed 5 bases, J shed 2 bases, and the junction held 6 bases outside the gene matches. CDR3 DNA sequence: TGTGCCAGCAGTCAACGGGACAGGGTGAACTATGGCTACACCTTC. Translating gives CASSQRDRVNYGYTF.

The V call is TRBV11-3, the J call TRBJ2-3; D may be TRBD1 (5 bases). CDR3 length: 14 amino acids. The V end lost 3 bases, the J end lost 0 bases, and 7 bases lay between the germline ends. Germline V gives CDR1 SGHNT, CDR2 YENEEA. The CDR3 region has the DNA TGTGCCAGCAGCTTGGGGCCCAGCACAGATACGCAGTATTTT. Protein product: CASSLGPSTDTQYF.

The chain joins TRBV11-2 to TRBJ1-2; unclear D gene. With 0 bases removed from V and 9 bases from J, the gap between germline ends came to 11 bases. Germline V gene sequence: CDR1 SGHAT, CDR2 FQNNGV. This CDR3 spans 13 amino acids. CDR3 DNA: TGTGCCAGCAGCTTAGATCCCTCGCGTCGCTACACCTTC. It encodes CASSLDPSRRYTF.

This clone was counted between two and nine times. V usage is TRBV4-2 and J usage is TRBJ2-3, with D tentatively TRBD1 (5 bases). CDR3 length: 15 amino acids. The germline V gene has CDR1 LGHNA and CDR2 YNFKEQ. V was cut by 1 base and J by 6 bases, with 14 bases left in between. The CDR3 spells CASSQARQGYDTQYF. CDR3 in DNA: TGTGCCAGCAGCCAAGCCAGGCAGGGTTATGATACGCAGTATTTT.

The chain carries TRBV5-4 and TRBJ2-3; the match to TRBD2 covers 16 bases. The CDR3 spans 17 residues. Germline V gives CDR1 SGHNT, CDR2 YYREEE (reference sequence). With 0 bases clipped from V and 8 bases from J, the junction kept 6 bases outside the gene matches. DNA for the CDR3: TGTGCCAGCAGCTTGGATCCCGGGACTAGCGGGGGGGGTACGCAGTATTTT. It codes for CASSLDPGTSGGGTQYF. Complete variable domain (other parts from reference TRBV5-4 and TRBJ2-3): ETGVTQSPTHLIKTRGQQVTLRCSSQSGHNTVSWYQQALGQGPQFIFQYYREEENGRGNFPPRFSGLQFPNYSSELNVNALELDDSALYLCASSLDPGTSGGGTQYFGPGTRLTVL.

V is TRBV5-1 and J is TRBJ1-1; D gene unclear. This CDR3 has 14 amino acids. Germline loops: CDR1 SGHRS, CDR2 YFSETQ. Trimming pared 0 bases from V and 1 base from J, leaving 7 bases between. CDR3 in amino acids: CASSLGHRNTEAFF. CDR3 sequence (DNA): TGCGCCAGCAGCTTGGGTCACAGGAACACTGAAGCTTTCTTT. Full variable domain (rest looked up from reference TRBV5-1 and TRBJ1-1): KAGVTQTPRYLIKTRGQQVTLSCSPISGHRSVSWYQQTPGQGLQFLFEYFSETQRNKGNFPGRFSGRQFSNSRSEMNVSTLELGDSALYLCASSLGHRNTEAFFGQGTRLTVV.

The chain employs TRBV11-3 and TRBJ2-5, with TRBD2 matching 12 bases. Germline lookup yields CDR1 SGHNT and CDR2 YENEEA. V lost 5 bases and J lost 5; bases outside the gene matches: 15. The CDR3 is 18 residues long. The CDR3 here is CASSPGGLAGGPVETQYF. The CDR3 DNA follows: TGTGCCAGCAGCCCGGGGGGGCTAGCGGGAGGGCCAGTGGAGACCCAGTACTTC.

The V call is TRBV28, the J call TRBJ2-1; TRBD1 matches at 7 bases. The CDR3 contains 19 residues. From germline, CDR1 is MDHEN and CDR2 SYDVKM. V lost 5 bases and J lost 3; bases outside the gene matches: 19. CDR3 residues: CASSEVTGATILDYNEQFF. CDR3 DNA sequence: TGTGCCAGCAGTGAAGTTACAGGGGCCACAATTTTGGACTACAATGAGCAGTTCTTC.

The rearrangement joins TRBV9 to TRBJ2-1; the D gene is possibly TRBD2 (5 bases). Trimming pared 0 bases from V and 4 bases from J, leaving 20 bases between. The CDR3 has 18 amino acids. CDR1 SGDLS and CDR2 YYNGEE come from the germline V gene. The CDR3 DNA follows: TGTGCCAGCAGCGTAGCTCCGAAGAACCGCGGGCTGTACAATGAGCAGTTCTTC. Its protein product is CASSVAPKNRGLYNEQFF.

V gene TRBV19 combines with J gene TRBJ1-4, with D hard to call. Trimming took 5 bases from V and 6 from J, leaving 10 bases between them. This CDR3 has 13 residues. The germline V gene has CDR1 LNHDA and CDR2 SQIVND (reference sequence). The CDR3 protein is CASSVQADEKLFF. CDR3 DNA sequence: TGTGCCAGTAGTGTTCAGGCAGATGAAAAACTGTTTTTT.

The V and J genes are TRBV27 and TRBJ2-1, with 8 bases fitting TRBD2. CDR1 and CDR2 (germline): MNHEY, SMNVEV (reference sequence). The CDR3 loop spans 14 amino acids. The trim removed 6 bases at V and 7 bases at J, leaving 8 bases unmatched. The CDR3: CASRRISGKNEQFF. The CDR3 bases are TGTGCCAGCAGACGAATTAGCGGGAAAAATGAGCAGTTCTTC.

The CDR3 DNA is TGTGCCAGCAGCTTAACAGGGTCTCGACTAGCGGACAATGAGCAGTTCTTC. The encoded protein is CASSLTGSRLADNEQFF. J is TRBJ2-1 and V is TRBV7-8, with 9 bases identical to TRBD2. Per the germline V gene, CDR1 is SGHVS and CDR2 is FQNEAQ. V lost 2 bases and J lost 5; bases outside the gene matches: 10. CDR3 length: 17 amino acids.

The J gene is TRBJ1-1, the V gene TRBV7-9; D unresolved. CDR3 length: 12 amino acids. The germline V gene has CDR1 SEHNR and CDR2 FQNEAQ (reference sequence). V dropped 1 base and J dropped 9 bases, with 9 bases sitting between them. The DNA of the CDR3 is TGTGCCAGCAGCTTAGACACGGGGAAAGCTTTCTTT. It is translated as CASSLDTGKAFF.

A few counts support this clone. This chain connects TRBV9 to TRBJ2-1; the match to TRBD2 covers 8 bases. Trimming took 0 bases from V and 4 from J; bases not matched to a gene: 3. Germline CDR1 reads SGDLS; CDR2 reads YYNGEE. This CDR3 is 15 amino acids long. As DNA, the CDR3 is TGTGCCAGCAGCGTAGACAGCGGGAGATACAATGAGCAGTTCTTC. As protein: CASSVDSGRYNEQFF.

A single count supports this clone. J is TRBJ2-5 and V is TRBV11-3, with D possibly matching TRBD2 (5 bases). Deletions cut 5 bases from V and 2 bases from J, with 12 bases between. The CDR3 is 14 residues long. Per germline, CDR1 SGHNT and CDR2 YENEEA. The CDR3 loop is CASSLLGLQETQYF. CDR3 nucleotides: TGTGCCAGCAGCCTACTAGGGCTGCAAGAGACCCAGTACTTC.

The rearrangement joins TRBV5-1 to TRBJ1-1; TRBD1 agrees at 9 bases. Germline V gene sequence: CDR1 SGHRS, CDR2 YFSETQ. The junction had 6 bases not matched to a gene; V was cut back by 2 bases and J by 4 bases. The CDR3 runs to 15 residues. The CDR3: CASSFQGQGATEAFF. The CDR3 coding sequence is TGCGCCAGCAGCTTCCAGGGACAGGGAGCCACTGAAGCTTTCTTT.

The rearrangement links TRBV4-2 to TRBJ2-5; 16 nucleotides match TRBD2. The CDR3 extends over 18 amino acids. Germline CDR1 LGHNA, CDR2 YNFKEQ. J was trimmed by 5 bases and V by 2 bases; bases with no gene match: 8. Here the CDR3 reads CASSQTGLAGGPGETQYF. For the CDR3, the DNA is TGTGCCAGCAGCCAAACGGGACTAGCGGGAGGGCCGGGGGAGACCCAGTACTTC.

V gene TRBV12-2 combines with J gene TRBJ2-7; TRBD2, the D gene given by the table, was not confirmed from the DNA. TRBV12-2 is labeled a pseudogene. CDR3 length: 20 residues. CDR3: CASRSLMLTSGRGRDYEQYV. Here the CDR3 DNA reads TGTGCAAGTCGCTCCCTCATGCTAACTAGCGGGAGAGGACGGGACTACGAGCAGTACGTC.

The rearrangement joins TRBV11-3 to TRBJ2-5, with D possibly being TRBD1 (6 bases). The CDR3 consists of 13 residues. Germline V gene lookup returns CDR1 SGHNT and CDR2 YENEEA. Deletions cut 4 bases from V and 5 bases from J, with 11 bases between. The CDR3 DNA is TGTGCCAGCAGCTCGGACAGTTGGGAGACCCAGTACTTC. Residues: CASSSDSWETQYF. The complete variable domain, with remaining parts taken from reference TRBV11-3 and TRBJ2-5, reads EAGVVQSPRYKIIEKKQPVAFWCNPISGHNTLYWYLQNLGQGPELLIRYENEEAVDDSQLPKDRFSAERLKGVDSTLKIQPAELGDSAVYLCASSSDSWETQYFGPGTRLLVL.

The rearrangement links TRBV18 to TRBJ1-1; 8 nucleotides line up with TRBD1. J gave up 4 bases and V 4 bases, and 11 bases lay outside the gene matches. The CDR3 totals 16 residues. CDR1 KGHSH and CDR2 LQKENI come from the germline V gene. CDR3 DNA: TGTGCCAGCTCACTAGTAAGGAGTGGACAGGGCACTGAAGCTTTCTTT. Residues: CASSLVRSGQGTEAFF.

The genes are TRBV19 and TRBJ2-3, with D possibly being TRBD2 (5 bases). The V and J ends lost 9 bases and 1 base respectively, with 17 bases between them. The CDR3 contains 15 residues. Germline lookup yields CDR1 LNHDA and CDR2 SQIVND (reference sequence). Here the CDR3 DNA reads TGTGCCAGCGGTAAGACTGCCGGGGGCACAGATACGCAGTATTTT. Protein product: CASGKTAGGTDTQYF.

The chain links TRBV4-1 to TRBJ2-5; TRBD2 agrees at 8 bases. Trimming cost V 0 bases and J 0 bases; bases outside gene matches: 6. The CDR3 sequence is 17 residues long. CDR1 is MGHRA and CDR2 is YSYEKL in the germline V gene. CDR3 coding DNA: TGCGCCAGCAGCCAAGAACAGGTAGCGGGATACCAAGAGACCCAGTACTTC. Translating gives CASSQEQVAGYQETQYF.